This T cell receptor (beta chain) was obtained from a study of technical replicates of blood from several donors. This clone has a single count. TCRdb's copy holds only in-frame clones and misses some; the assay was immunoSEQ multiplex PCR. Found here are about 100,000 clones, nearly 97% of them singletons; the top ten hold approximately 0.22%. The germline V and J ends were trimmed by 4 bases and 4 bases, with 9 bases remaining between them. Germline CDR1 reads SEHNR; CDR2 reads FQNEAQ (reference sequence). This CDR3 is built from 13 residues. The genes are TRBV7-9 and TRBJ2-3, with no clear D. The sample comprised T cells isolated from PBMCs. The source of this sequence is a human donor in good health. The CDR3 nucleotides are TGTGCCAGCAGCTACTTGTCATCAGATACGCAGTATTTT. Encoded protein: CASSYLSSDTQYF. The complete variable domain, with remaining parts taken from reference TRBV7-9 and TRBJ2-3, reads DTGVSQNPRHKITKRGQNVTFRCDPISEHNRLYWYRQTLGQGPEFLTYFQNEAQLEKSRLLSDRFSAERPKGSFSTLEIQRTEQGDSAMYLCASSYLSSDTQYFGPGTRLTVL.